This T cell receptor (beta chain) is from a study of glioma-infiltrating T cells. Study-wide findings and caveats: Gliomas, especially low-grade, showed above-expected tissue-blood divergence; non-neoplastic patients showed below.

Within the sample, this clonotype is medium-sized (0.01 to 0.1%). Its target is not known. Using RNA template, CDR3s of TCR alpha and beta were amplified with iRepertoire arm-PCR. Input was roughly 100-450 ng of tissue mRNA or PBMC total RNA. TCRdb ran MiXCR on the multiplex PCR reads and lists one entry per CDR3 protein. The sample has about 45,000 distinct CDR3 sequences, approximately 20% seen once. Germline V lookup: CDR1 MDHEN, CDR2 SYDVKM. V trimming: 3 bases; J trimming: 11 bases; junction bases outside the gene matches: 6. There are 13 residues in the CDR3. V is TRBV28 and J is TRBJ1-5; TRBD1 matches 8 bases. The clonotype originates from a human donor with low-grade glioma or glioblastoma, undergoing nonglioma brain surgery, or in good health (not recorded which). Sequenced: glioma tissue, nonneoplastic brain tissue, or PBMCs (not recorded which). CDR3 region: CASSLGRQGTQHF. DNA for the CDR3: TGTGCCAGCAGTTTGGGCCGACAGGGGACCCAGCATTTT.